Included here is one TCR beta chain sequence, with context. MiXCR, run by TCRdb on the RT-PCR reads, gives a single entry per CDR3 protein. The sample consists of about 680,000 distinct CDR3 sequences, 14% of them appearing once. The CDR3 contains 14 residues. The germline CDR1 and CDR2 sequences are MNHEY and SVGEGT. Trimming stripped 2 bases from V and 2 bases from J, with 8 bases between. Sequencing was carried out using memory CD4+ T cells from blood. The chain combines TRBV6-2 or TRBV6-3 with TRBJ2-3, with D hard to call. The source of this sequence is a female donor in good health, serving as a healthy control. The CDR3 protein is CASSYGQFTDTQYF. CDR3 coding DNA: TGTGCCAGCAGTTACGGGCAGTTCACAGATACGCAGTATTTT.